This section outlines one T cell receptor beta chain sequence together with its context. Primers included in the PCR were 60 Vbeta and 13 Jbeta primers. Clones were sequenced by immunoSEQ multiplex PCR, and TCRdb holds only the in-frame ones, with some missing. This table holds 83,000 or so clones, about three quarters found once. These data come from a study of cytomegalovirus exposure and HLA in healthy donors. V shed 4 bases and J 3 bases; nucleotides not matched to a gene: 12. Germline assignment: CDR1 MRHNA and CDR2 SNTAGT. The CDR3 loop spans 17 amino acids. Specimen: PBMCs. The chain couples TRBV6-4 to TRBJ2-1, with 7 bases that match TRBD2. The TCR was taken from a man aged 25-40 years in good health and CMV-seropositive. CDR3: CASSVAPYRGDYNEQFF. CDR3 sequence (DNA): TGTGCCAGCAGTGTGGCACCATATCGGGGGGACTACAATGAGCAGTTCTTC.